The source of this T cell receptor beta chain is a study of cytomegalovirus exposure and HLA in healthy donors. Overall study: A previous analysis identified 117 million unique TCR beta sequences derived from some 200 million T cells. Study observations and caveats: It was reported that the classifier diagnosed cytomegalovirus status with high specificity and sensitivity in both the original and validation cohorts. CMV serostatus was the sole immune exposure data available. Many donors shared some public TCRs, even though most TCR sequences were rare.

CDR3 length equals 13 residues. V shed 3 bases and J shed 6 bases, with 11 bases lying between them. The germline gives CDR1 LNHDA, CDR2 SQIVND (reference sequence). Concerning this clone itself: The target antigen is unknown.

The PCR ran on 60 Vbeta and 13 Jbeta primers. Libraries were prepared by immunoSEQ multiplex PCR; TCRdb keeps only in-frame clonotypes and omits some of them. The top ten hold around 5% of the sample, which has 170,000 or so clones, 84% seen once. The sequence was obtained from a man between 18 and 29 years old in good health and CMV-seronegative. The sample consisted of PBMCs. The rearrangement joins TRBV19 to TRBJ1-2, with D unclear. In DNA, the CDR3 is TGTGCCAGTAGTATCGGGAGTCAAAATGGCTACACCTTC. This encodes CASSIGSQNGYTF.